Sequencing of this TCR beta chain was carried out in a study of blood T cell repertoires in COVID-19. The germline V gene has CDR1 SEHNR and CDR2 FQNEAQ (reference sequence). V was shortened by 3 bases and J by 6 bases, with 26 bases between the two germline ends. The CDR3 is made up of 18 amino acids. Source study methods: Estimated nucleated cell counts came from reference gene primer amplification. Using immunoSEQ multiplex PCR, the repertoire was profiled, and TCRdb retains in-frame clones only, with some absent. Clonal size and the V and J genes are those of that table, whereas D and trimming came from the DNA. Among about 70,000 clones listed, approximately 85% were seen once.

Sequencing used peripheral blood. The sequence was obtained from a man older than 75 with acute or convalescent COVID-19. This chain uses TRBV7-9 with TRBJ1-1, with a weak D call TRBD1 (5 bases). DNA for the CDR3: TGTGCCAGCAGCTTGGGATTCCCGGGACTCACCCTGGGCGCTGAAGCTTTCTTT. Encoded protein: CASSLGFPGLTLGAEAFF.